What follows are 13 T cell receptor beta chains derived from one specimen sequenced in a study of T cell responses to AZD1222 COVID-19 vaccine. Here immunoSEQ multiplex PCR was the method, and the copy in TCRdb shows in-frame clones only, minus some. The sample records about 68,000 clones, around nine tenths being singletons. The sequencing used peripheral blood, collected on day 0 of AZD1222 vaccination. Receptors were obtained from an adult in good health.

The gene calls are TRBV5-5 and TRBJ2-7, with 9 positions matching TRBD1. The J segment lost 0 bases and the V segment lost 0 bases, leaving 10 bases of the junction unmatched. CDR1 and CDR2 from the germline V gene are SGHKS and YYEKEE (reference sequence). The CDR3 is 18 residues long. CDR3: CASSLATGQGPSSYEQYF. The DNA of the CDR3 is TGTGCCAGCAGCTTGGCCACGGGACAGGGACCGAGCTCCTACGAGCAGTACTTC.

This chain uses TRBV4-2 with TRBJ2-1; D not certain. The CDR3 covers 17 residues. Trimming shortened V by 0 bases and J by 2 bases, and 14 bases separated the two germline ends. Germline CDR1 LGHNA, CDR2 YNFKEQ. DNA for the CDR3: TGTGCCAGCAGCCAAGATCTAAGCAGCGCAACCTACAATGAGCAGTTCTTC. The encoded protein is CASSQDLSSATYNEQFF.

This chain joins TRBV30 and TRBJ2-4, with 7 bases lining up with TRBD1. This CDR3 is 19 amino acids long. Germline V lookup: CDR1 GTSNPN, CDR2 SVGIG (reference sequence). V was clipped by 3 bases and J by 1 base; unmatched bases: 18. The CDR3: CAWSDGTVAAEFAKNIQYF. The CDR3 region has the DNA TGTGCCTGGAGCGACGGGACAGTAGCAGCAGAGTTCGCCAAAAACATTCAGTACTTC.

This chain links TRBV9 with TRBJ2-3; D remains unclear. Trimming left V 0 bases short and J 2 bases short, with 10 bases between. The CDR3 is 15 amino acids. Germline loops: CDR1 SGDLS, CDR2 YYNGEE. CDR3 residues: CASSVAPAHTDTQYF. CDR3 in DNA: TGTGCCAGCAGCGTAGCTCCCGCCCACACAGATACGCAGTATTTT. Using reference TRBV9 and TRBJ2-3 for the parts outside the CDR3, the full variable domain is DSGVTQTPKHLITATGQRVTLRCSPRSGDLSVYWYQQSLDQGLQFLIQYYNGEERAKGNILERFSAQQFPDLHSELNLSSLELGDSALYFCASSVAPAHTDTQYFGPGTRLTVL.

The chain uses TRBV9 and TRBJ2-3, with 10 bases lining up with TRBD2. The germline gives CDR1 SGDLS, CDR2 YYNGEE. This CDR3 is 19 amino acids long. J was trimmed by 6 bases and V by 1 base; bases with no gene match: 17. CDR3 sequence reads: CASSVSGLAGETRMDTQYF. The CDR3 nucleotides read TGTGCCAGCAGCGTAAGCGGGCTAGCGGGAGAGACCCGCATGGATACGCAGTATTTT.

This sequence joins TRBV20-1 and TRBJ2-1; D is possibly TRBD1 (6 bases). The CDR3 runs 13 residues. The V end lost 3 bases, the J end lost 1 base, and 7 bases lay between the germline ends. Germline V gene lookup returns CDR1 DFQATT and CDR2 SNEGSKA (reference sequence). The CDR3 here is CSASRGSYNEQFF. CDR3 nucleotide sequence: TGCAGTGCTAGTAGGGGGTCCTACAATGAGCAGTTCTTC.

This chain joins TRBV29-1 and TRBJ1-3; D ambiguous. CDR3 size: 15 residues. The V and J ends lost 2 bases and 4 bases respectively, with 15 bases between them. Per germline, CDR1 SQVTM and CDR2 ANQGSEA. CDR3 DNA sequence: TGCAGCGTTGAACTCGTCCGGGGTACGGGAAACACCATATATTTT. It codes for CSVELVRGTGNTIYF.

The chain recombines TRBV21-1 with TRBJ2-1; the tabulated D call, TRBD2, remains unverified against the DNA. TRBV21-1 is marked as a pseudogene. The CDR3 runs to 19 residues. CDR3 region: CASTQERRSPSERYNEQFF. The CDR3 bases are TGTGCCAGCACCCAGGAAAGGAGGTCCCCATCCGAAAGATACAATGAGCAGTTCTTC.

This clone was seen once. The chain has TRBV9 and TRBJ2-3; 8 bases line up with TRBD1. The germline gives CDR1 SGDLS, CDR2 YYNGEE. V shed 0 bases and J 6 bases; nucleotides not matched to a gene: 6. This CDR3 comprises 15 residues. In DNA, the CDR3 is TGTGCCAGCAGCGTAGTAGGACAGGGAATGGATACGCAGTATTTT. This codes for CASSVVGQGMDTQYF.

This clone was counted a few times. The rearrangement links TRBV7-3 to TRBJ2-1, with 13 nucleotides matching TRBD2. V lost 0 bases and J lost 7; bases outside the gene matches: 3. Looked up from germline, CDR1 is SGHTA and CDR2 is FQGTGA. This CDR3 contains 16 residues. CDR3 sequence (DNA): TGTGCCAGCAGCTTAACCGGGACTAGCGGGACGAATGAGCAGTTCTTC. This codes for CASSLTGTSGTNEQFF. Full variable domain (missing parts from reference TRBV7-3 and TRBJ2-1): GAGVSQTPSNKVTEKGKYVELRCDPISGHTALYWYRQSLGQGPEFLIYFQGTGAADDSGLPNDRFFAVRPEGSVSTLKIQRTERGDSAVYLCASSLTGTSGTNEQFFGPGTRLTVL.

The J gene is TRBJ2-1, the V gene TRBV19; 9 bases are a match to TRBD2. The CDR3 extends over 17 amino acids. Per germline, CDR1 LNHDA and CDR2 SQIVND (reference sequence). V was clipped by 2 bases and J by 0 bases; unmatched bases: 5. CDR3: CASSIFAGGSSYNEQFF. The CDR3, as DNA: TGTGCCAGTAGTATATTCGCGGGAGGGAGCTCCTACAATGAGCAGTTCTTC.

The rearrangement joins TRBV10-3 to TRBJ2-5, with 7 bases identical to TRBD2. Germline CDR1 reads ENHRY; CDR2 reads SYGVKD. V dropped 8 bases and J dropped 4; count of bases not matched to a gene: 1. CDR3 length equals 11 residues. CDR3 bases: TGTGCCATCGGCGGGGGAGAGACCCAGTACTTC. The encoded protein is CAIGGGETQYF.

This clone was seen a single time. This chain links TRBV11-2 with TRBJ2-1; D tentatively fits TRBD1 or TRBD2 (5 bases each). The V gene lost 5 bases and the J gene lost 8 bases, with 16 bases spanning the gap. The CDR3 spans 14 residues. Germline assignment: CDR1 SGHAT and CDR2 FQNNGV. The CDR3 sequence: CASSQGRRGDEQFF. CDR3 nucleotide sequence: TGTGCCAGCAGCCAAGGGCGGAGAGGGGATGAGCAGTTCTTC.